This T cell receptor beta chain was sequenced during a study of T cell repertoires in cytomegalovirus infection. In TCRdb, the reads were re-called with MiXCR into one record per CDR3 protein. The repertoire consists of some 300,000 distinct CDR3 sequences, with 9.6% occurring once and the leading ten covering 2% to 3%. Trimming removed 6 bases from V and 2 bases from J; junction bases left unmatched: 5. CDR3 size: 15 residues. This clonotype was seen many times. The chain couples TRBV12-3 or TRBV12-4 to TRBJ2-2, with 8 bases lining up with TRBD1. Specimen: PBMCs. The receptor was derived from a human donor in good health (CMV status not recorded). Some clones in this sample may be carry-over from other donors' samples. Written as DNA, the CDR3 is TGTGCCAGCAGCATGGGACAGGATAACACCGGGGAGCTGTTTTTT. As protein: CASSMGQDNTGELFF.